This T cell receptor beta chain derives from a study of beta chain features in type 1 diabetes. Study results and limitations: Across patients, naive, central memory and Treg TCRB repertoires exhibited apparently greater similarity than was observed across healthy donors. All four CD4+ subsets from Type 1 diabetes patients carried moderately but significantly shorter TCRB CDR3s.

Sorting of CD4+ naive, central memory, regulatory and stem cell-like memory cells was performed via CD45RO/CCR7/CD25/CD127/CD95/CD27. Trimming cost V 3 bases and J 3 bases, with 12 bases left between them. This CDR3 region has 15 residues. The germline V gene encodes CDR1 MGHRA and CDR2 YSYEKL. This clone showed up just a few times. Its antigen is as yet unknown. Investigators reverse transcribed all isolated RNA, so they sequenced expressed TCRB transcripts. Method: immunoSEQ multiplex PCR; TCRdb's copy keeps in-frame clones and lacks some. The sample shows 200,000 to 250,000 clones, 9.6% of them seen only once.

Sequencing was carried out using naive CD4+ T cells from blood. This sequence joins TRBV4-1 and TRBJ1-5; D possibly corresponds to TRBD1 (6 bases). This receptor was obtained from a young woman in good health. CDR3 sequence: CASSQIQGFNQPQHF. DNA for the CDR3: TGCGCCAGCAGCCAGATACAGGGCTTCAATCAGCCCCAGCATTTT.